These 8 T cell receptor beta chains originate from one sample sequenced in a study of OX40 agonist ivuxolimab in advanced cancers. Clones were read by immunoSEQ multiplex PCR, and TCRdb kept only the in-frame ones, dropping some. The table lists some 49,000 clones, roughly 79% of them singletons. Sequenced here: CD4+ or CD8+ T cells sorted from blood, sampled in a trial of the OX40 agonist ivuxolimab. The receptors shown here come from an adult with an advanced solid tumor such as melanoma, head and neck, liver or kidney cancer.

This clone was counted only a few times. This chain joins TRBV4-3 and TRBJ2-3, with D possibly being TRBD2 (5 bases). CDR3 length: 19 residues. Trimming took off 4 bases at V and 0 bases at J, with 23 bases between the two ends. The germline CDR1 and CDR2 sequences are LGHNA and YSLEER. The CDR3 DNA reads TGCGCCAGCAGCCCCGACTATATGGGGAACCTAGTGAGCACAGATACGCAGTATTTT. It codes for CASSPDYMGNLVSTDTQYF.

The chain has TRBV18 and TRBJ1-1; 8 bases map to TRBD1. Germline V CDR1 and CDR2: KGHSH, LQKENI. The trim removed 6 bases at V and 8 bases at J, leaving 5 bases unmatched. There are 12 residues in the CDR3. CDR3 sequence: CASSYQGAEAFF. In DNA form, the CDR3 reads TGTGCCAGCTCTTACCAGGGGGCGGAAGCTTTCTTT.

This clone was seen a handful of times. V usage is TRBV19 and J usage is TRBJ2-1; 11 bases align to TRBD2. Germline V gene data show CDR1 as LNHDA and CDR2 as SQIVND (reference sequence). The CDR3 is made up of 13 amino acids. V lost 9 bases and J lost 4; bases outside the gene matches: 2. The CDR3 sequence: CASGTSGYNEQFF. For the CDR3, the DNA is TGTGCCAGCGGGACTAGCGGATACAATGAGCAGTTCTTC.

V usage is TRBV11-2 and J usage is TRBJ2-7; D possibly corresponds to TRBD1 (6 bases). Between the trimmed V and J ends, which lost 4 bases and 1 base, there was a span of 11 bases. Germline CDR1 SGHAT, CDR2 FQNNGV. The length of the CDR3 is 14 residues. CDR3 coding DNA: TGTGCCAGCAGCTCAATCAGGGGTTCCTACGAGCAGTACTTC. Amino acid sequence: CASSSIRGSYEQYF.

CDR3 nucleotides: TGTGCCAGCAGCTTGGCCGTTGGACAGGGTCTCGAGCAGTACTTC. Encoded protein: CASSLAVGQGLEQYF. The chain carries TRBV5-5 and TRBJ2-7; 8 nucleotides align to TRBD1. The CDR3 totals 15 residues. V shed 0 bases and J 6 bases; nucleotides not matched to a gene: 8. CDR1 and CDR2 (germline): SGHKS, YYEKEE (reference sequence).

This rearrangement joins TRBV29-1 to TRBJ2-1; D perhaps matches TRBD1 (6 bases). Trimming took 2 bases from V and 7 from J, leaving 9 bases between them. Germline CDR1 is SQVTM and CDR2 is ANQGSEA. The CDR3 is 12 residues long. CDR3 nucleotides: TGCAGCGTTGAAAAGGGGACAAATGAGCAGTTCTTC. Its translation: CSVEKGTNEQFF.

This clone was recorded a few times. The chain carries TRBV7-7 and TRBJ1-3; D possibly corresponds to TRBD1 (5 bases). This CDR3 contains 15 residues. Deletions cut 1 base from V and 4 bases from J, with 11 bases between. Looked up from germline, CDR1 is SSHAT and CDR2 is FNYEAQ (reference sequence). Here the CDR3 DNA reads TGTGCCAGCAGCTTAGGAGTGGGACGGGGAAACACCATATATTTT. Translating it yields CASSLGVGRGNTIYF.

V usage is TRBV9 and J usage is TRBJ1-2; D call uncertain. CDR3 size: 15 residues. In germline, CDR1 is SGDLS, CDR2 YYNGEE. The germline V and J ends were trimmed by 0 bases and 1 base, with 10 bases remaining between them. CDR3 bases: TGTGCCAGCAGCGTAGGGGCAGCCATTAACTATGGCTACACCTTC. Its protein product is CASSVGAAINYGYTF. Based on the CDR3 plus reference TRBV9 and TRBJ1-2, the full variable domain is DSGVTQTPKHLITATGQRVTLRCSPRSGDLSVYWYQQSLDQGLQFLIQYYNGEERAKGNILERFSAQQFPDLHSELNLSSLELGDSALYFCASSVGAAINYGYTFGSGTRLTVV.